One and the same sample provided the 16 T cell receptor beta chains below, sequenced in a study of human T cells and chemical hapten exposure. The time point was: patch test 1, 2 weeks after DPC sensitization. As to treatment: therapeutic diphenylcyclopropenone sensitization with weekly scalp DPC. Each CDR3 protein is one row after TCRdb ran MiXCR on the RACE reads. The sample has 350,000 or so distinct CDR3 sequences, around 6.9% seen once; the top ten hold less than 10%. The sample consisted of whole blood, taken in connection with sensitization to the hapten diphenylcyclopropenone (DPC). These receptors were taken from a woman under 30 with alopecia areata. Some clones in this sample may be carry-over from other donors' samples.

CDR3 protein: CASSQVAGVGNTIYF. The CDR3 DNA sequence: TGTGCCAGCAGCCAAGTTGCAGGGGTTGGAAACACCATATATTTT. V gene TRBV3-1 combines with J gene TRBJ1-3, with D possibly being TRBD1 (6 bases). The germline V and J ends were trimmed by 1 base and 3 bases, with 10 bases remaining between them. CDR1 LGHDT and CDR2 YNNKEL come from the germline V gene (reference sequence). The CDR3 has 15 amino acids.

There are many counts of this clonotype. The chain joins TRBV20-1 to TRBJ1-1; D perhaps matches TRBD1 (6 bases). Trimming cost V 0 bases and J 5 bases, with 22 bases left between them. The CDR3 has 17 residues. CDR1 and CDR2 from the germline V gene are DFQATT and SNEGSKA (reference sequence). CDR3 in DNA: TGCAGTGCTAGAGATCTAGTAGGACAGAGAGCTGATACTGAAGCTTTCTTT. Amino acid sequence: CSARDLVGQRADTEAFF.

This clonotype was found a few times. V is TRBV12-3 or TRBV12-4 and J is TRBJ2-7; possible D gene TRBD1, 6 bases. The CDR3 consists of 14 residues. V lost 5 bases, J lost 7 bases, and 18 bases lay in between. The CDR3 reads CASSRAPRQGEQYF. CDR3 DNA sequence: TGTGCCAGCAGTCGGGCCCCCAGGCAGGGGGAGCAGTACTTC.

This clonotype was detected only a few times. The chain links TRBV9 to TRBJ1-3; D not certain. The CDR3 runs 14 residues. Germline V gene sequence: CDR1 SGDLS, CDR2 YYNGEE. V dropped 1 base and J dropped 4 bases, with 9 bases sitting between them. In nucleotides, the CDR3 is TGTGCCAGCAGCGTATCGGCGGCAGGAAACACCATATATTTT. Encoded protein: CASSVSAAGNTIYF.

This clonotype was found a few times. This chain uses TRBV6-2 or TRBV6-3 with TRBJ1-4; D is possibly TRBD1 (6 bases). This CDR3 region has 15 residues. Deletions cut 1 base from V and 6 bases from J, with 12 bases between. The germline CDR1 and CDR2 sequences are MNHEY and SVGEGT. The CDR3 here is CASSYYGQIDEKLFF. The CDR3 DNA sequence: TGTGCCAGCAGTTACTATGGACAGATCGATGAAAAACTGTTTTTT.

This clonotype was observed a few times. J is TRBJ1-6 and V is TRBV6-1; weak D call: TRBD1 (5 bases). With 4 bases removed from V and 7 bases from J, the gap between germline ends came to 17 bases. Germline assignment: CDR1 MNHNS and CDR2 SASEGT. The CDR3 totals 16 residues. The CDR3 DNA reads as TGTGCCAGCAGTGCCTGGGACCGCAGGGCCAATTCACCCCTCCACTTT. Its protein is CASSAWDRRANSPLHF.

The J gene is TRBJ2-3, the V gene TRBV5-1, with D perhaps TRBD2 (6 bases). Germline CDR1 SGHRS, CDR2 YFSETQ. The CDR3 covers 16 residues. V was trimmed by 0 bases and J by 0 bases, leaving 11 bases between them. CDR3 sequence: CASSLALGTSTDTQYF. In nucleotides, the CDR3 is TGCGCCAGCAGCTTGGCCCTGGGGACTAGCACAGATACGCAGTATTTT.

This CDR3 is CATTPDIPISGELFF. In DNA form, the CDR3 reads TGTGCCACCACACCGGACATTCCTATTAGCGGGGAGCTGTTTTTT. The chain employs TRBV6-5 and TRBJ2-2; D is perhaps TRBD1 (5 bases). Germline CDR1 and CDR2: MNHEY and SVGAGI. The CDR3 length is 15 residues. V was trimmed by 10 bases and J by 7 bases, leaving 22 bases between them.

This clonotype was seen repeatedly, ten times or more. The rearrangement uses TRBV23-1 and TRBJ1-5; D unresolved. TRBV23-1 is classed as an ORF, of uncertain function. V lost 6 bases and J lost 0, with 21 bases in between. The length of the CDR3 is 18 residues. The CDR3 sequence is CASSKKSQEPYSNQPQHF. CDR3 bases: TGCGCCAGCAGCAAAAAAAGCCAGGAGCCCTATAGCAATCAGCCCCAGCATTTT.

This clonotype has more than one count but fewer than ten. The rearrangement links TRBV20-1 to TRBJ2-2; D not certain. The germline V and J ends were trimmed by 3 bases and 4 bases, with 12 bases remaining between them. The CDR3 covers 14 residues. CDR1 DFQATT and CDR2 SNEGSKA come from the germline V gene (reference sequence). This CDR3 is CSARVAVGTGELFF. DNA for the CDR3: TGCAGTGCTAGGGTCGCGGTGGGCACCGGGGAGCTGTTTTTT.

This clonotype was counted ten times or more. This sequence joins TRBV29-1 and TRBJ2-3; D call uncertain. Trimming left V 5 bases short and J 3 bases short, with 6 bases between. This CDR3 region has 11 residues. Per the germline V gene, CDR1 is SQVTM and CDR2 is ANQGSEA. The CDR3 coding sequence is TGCAGCGTTTCTGGGACAGATACGCAGTATTTT. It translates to CSVSGTDTQYF.

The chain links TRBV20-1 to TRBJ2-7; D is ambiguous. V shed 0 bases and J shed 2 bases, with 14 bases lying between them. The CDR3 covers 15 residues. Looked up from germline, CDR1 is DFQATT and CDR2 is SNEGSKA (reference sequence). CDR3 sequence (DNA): TGCAGTGCTAGAGATTCAGACTCCGCTACCTACGAGCAGTACTTC. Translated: CSARDSDSATYEQYF.

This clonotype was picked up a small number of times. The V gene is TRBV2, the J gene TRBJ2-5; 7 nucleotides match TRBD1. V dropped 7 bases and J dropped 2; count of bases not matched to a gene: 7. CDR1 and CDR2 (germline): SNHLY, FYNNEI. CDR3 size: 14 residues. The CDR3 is CASTGDSGQETQYF. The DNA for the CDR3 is TGTGCCAGCACTGGGGACAGCGGACAAGAGACCCAGTACTTC. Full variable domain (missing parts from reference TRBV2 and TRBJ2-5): EPEVTQTPSHQVTQMGQEVILRCVPISNHLYFYWYRQILGQKVEFLVSFYNNEISEKSEIFDDQFSVERPDGSNFTLKIRSTKLEDSAMYFCASTGDSGQETQYFGPGTRLLVL.

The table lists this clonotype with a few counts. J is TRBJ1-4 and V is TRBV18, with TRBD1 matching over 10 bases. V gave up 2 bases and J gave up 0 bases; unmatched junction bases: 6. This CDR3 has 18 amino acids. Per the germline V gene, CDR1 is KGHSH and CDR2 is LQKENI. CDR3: CASSPTIGQGATNEKLFF. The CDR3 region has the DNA TGTGCCAGCTCACCAACTATAGGACAGGGGGCAACTAATGAAAAACTGTTTTTT.

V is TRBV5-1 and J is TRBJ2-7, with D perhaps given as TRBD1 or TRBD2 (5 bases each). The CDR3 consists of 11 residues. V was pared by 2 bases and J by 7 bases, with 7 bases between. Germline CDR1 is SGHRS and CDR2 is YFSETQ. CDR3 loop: CASSFGGEQYF. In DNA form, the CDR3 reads TGCGCCAGCAGCTTTGGGGGAGAGCAGTACTTC.

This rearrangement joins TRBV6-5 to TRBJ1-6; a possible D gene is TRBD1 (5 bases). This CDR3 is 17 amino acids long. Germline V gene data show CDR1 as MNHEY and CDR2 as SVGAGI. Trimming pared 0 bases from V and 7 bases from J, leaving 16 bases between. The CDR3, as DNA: TGTGCCAGCAGTTACTCCCGGGCGACAGATCTGAATTCACCCCTCCACTTT. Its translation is CASSYSRATDLNSPLHF.